The 11 T cell receptor beta chains below all came from one sample that was sequenced in a study of T cells in Graves' hyperthyroidism and ophthalmopathy. Amplified TCR beta CDR3 regions came from RNA transcripts. When the TCR CDR3 underwent first-round RT-PCR, the HTBI primer set was used. TCRdb re-called the multiplex PCR reads through MiXCR, storing one row per CDR3 protein. The table records 400,000 to 500,000 distinct CDR3 sequences, roughly 14% of them present only once. The material sequenced was blood. The receptor set was obtained from a young man with Graves' ophthalmopathy.

This clonotype was observed many times. The J gene is TRBJ1-1, the V gene TRBV3-1; D is uncertain. This CDR3 region has 15 residues. CDR1 and CDR2 from the germline V gene are LGHDT and YNNKEL (reference sequence). Trimming removed 1 base from V and 4 bases from J, with 13 bases in between. The CDR3 sequence is CASSQGHGVGTEAFF. The CDR3 DNA reads TGTGCCAGCAGCCAAGGGCACGGAGTGGGCACTGAAGCTTTCTTT.

This clonotype has just a few counts. The chain has TRBV6-1 and TRBJ2-3; 10 bases are a match to TRBD2. The CDR3 totals 18 residues. After removal of 2 bases from V and 5 bases from J, the junction contained 13 bases not matched to a gene. Germline lookup yields CDR1 MNHNS and CDR2 SASEGT. CDR3 sequence reads: CASSELLAGGRALDTQYF. The CDR3 nucleotides read TGTGCCAGCAGTGAACTTTTAGCGGGGGGCCGGGCCCTAGATACGCAGTATTTT.

The table lists this clonotype with many counts. The V and J genes are TRBV7-9 and TRBJ2-1, with D perhaps matching TRBD2 (6 bases). The germline V and J ends were trimmed by 6 bases and 8 bases, with 8 bases remaining between them. Per the germline V gene, CDR1 is SEHNR and CDR2 is FQNEAQ (reference sequence). This CDR3 is built from 11 residues. CDR3 DNA: TGTGCCAGCAGGGGAGGCGATGAGCAGTTCTTC. Protein product: CASRGGDEQFF.

The chain recombines TRBV20-1 with TRBJ2-7; D unresolved. Trimming removed 5 bases from V and 2 bases from J, with 10 bases in between. The CDR3 is made up of 12 amino acids. Germline assignment: CDR1 DFQATT and CDR2 SNEGSKA (reference sequence). Here the CDR3 DNA reads TGCAGTGCTGTGGGCGGCACCTACGAGCAGTACTTC. Amino acids: CSAVGGTYEQYF.

With respect to this clonotype: A much larger clone differs by one base, so this may be a read error. The chain links TRBV19 to TRBJ2-5; D gene uncertain. Per the germline V gene, CDR1 is LNHDA and CDR2 is SQIVND (reference sequence). V dropped 0 bases and J dropped 1 base, with 3 bases sitting between them. This CDR3 comprises 13 residues. For the CDR3, the DNA is TGTGCCAGTAGTATAGACTTCCAAGAGACCCAGTACTTC. Translating gives CASSIDFQETQYF. Complete variable domain (other parts from reference TRBV19 and TRBJ2-5): DGGITQSPKYLFRKEGQNVTLSCEQNLNHDAMYWYRQDPGQGLRLIYYSQIVNDFQKGDIAEGYSVSREKKESFPLTVTSAQKNPTAFYLCASSIDFQETQYFGPGTRLLVL.

A single count supports this clonotype. J is TRBJ1-5 and V is TRBV29-1; D is possibly TRBD1 (5 bases). Trimming took 2 bases from V and 2 from J, leaving 7 bases between them. Germline V CDR1 and CDR2: SQVTM, ANQGSEA. The CDR3 loop spans 13 amino acids. CDR3 sequence (DNA): TGCAGCGTTGAATCACAGGGCAATCAGCCCCAGCATTTT. It translates to CSVESQGNQPQHF.

The chain joins TRBV4-2 to TRBJ1-1; 8 bases map to TRBD1. The CDR3 is made up of 15 amino acids. CDR1 and CDR2 from the germline V gene are LGHNA and YNFKEQ. V shed 2 bases, J shed 2 bases, and the junction held 4 bases outside the gene matches. As DNA, the CDR3 is TGTGCCAGCAGCCAACAGGGGGCCCTCAACACTGAAGCTTTCTTT. Protein product: CASSQQGALNTEAFF.

This clonotype has at least ten counts. V gene TRBV20-1 combines with J gene TRBJ2-1; 10 bases are shared with TRBD2. Germline values: CDR1 DFQATT, CDR2 SNEGSKA (reference sequence). Losses at the gene ends were 1 base for V and 3 bases for J; bases not matched to a gene: 0. The CDR3 runs 14 residues. The DNA of the CDR3 is TGCAGTGCTAGAGGGACTAGCGGCTACAATGAGCAGTTCTTC. As protein: CSARGTSGYNEQFF.

The table lists this clonotype with a few counts. V usage is TRBV24-1 and J usage is TRBJ2-4; TRBD1 matches 9 bases. The CDR3 contains 13 residues. From germline, CDR1 is KGHDR and CDR2 SFDVKD. J lost 7 bases, V lost 9 bases, and 6 bases had no gene match. The DNA for the CDR3 is TGTGCCACCCAACGAGGACAGGGGAACATTCAGTACTTC. This sequence encodes CATQRGQGNIQYF.

This clonotype showed up many times. The chain carries TRBV29-1 and TRBJ2-7, with D perhaps matching TRBD1 (6 bases). Germline lookup yields CDR1 SQVTM and CDR2 ANQGSEA. Trimming cost V 1 base and J 3 bases, with 10 bases left between them. The CDR3 contains 13 residues. CDR3 coding DNA: TGCAGCGTTGAAGGGGACAAAAACTACGAGCAGTACTTC. It codes for CSVEGDKNYEQYF.

This clonotype was found many times. V usage is TRBV12-3 or TRBV12-4 and J usage is TRBJ2-7, with TRBD2 identical over 9 bases. The CDR3 is 14 amino acids. With 6 bases clipped from V and 5 bases from J, the junction kept 8 bases outside the gene matches. CDR3 in DNA: TGTGCCAGCAGCCCCGGGACTAGCATGGACGAGCAGTACTTC. Its translation: CASSPGTSMDEQYF.